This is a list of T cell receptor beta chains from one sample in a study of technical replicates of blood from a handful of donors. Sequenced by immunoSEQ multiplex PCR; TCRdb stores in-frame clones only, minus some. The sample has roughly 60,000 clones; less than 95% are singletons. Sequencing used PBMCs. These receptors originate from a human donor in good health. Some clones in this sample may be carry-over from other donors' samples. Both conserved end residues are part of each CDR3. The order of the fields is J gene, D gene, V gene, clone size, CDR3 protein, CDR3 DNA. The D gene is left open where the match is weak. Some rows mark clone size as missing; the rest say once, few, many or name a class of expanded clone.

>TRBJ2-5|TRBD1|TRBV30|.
CAWSPRGETQYF
TGTGCCTGGAGTCCCAGGGGGGAGACCCAGTACTTC
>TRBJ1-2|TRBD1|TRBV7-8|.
CASSFYPDRANYGYTF
TGTGCCAGCAGCTTTTATCCCGACAGGGCGAACTATGGCTACACCTTC
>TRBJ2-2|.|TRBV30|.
CAWSVLVNTGELFF
TGTGCCTGGAGTGTACTAGTTAACACCGGGGAGCTGTTTTTT
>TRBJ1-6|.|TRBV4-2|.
CASSQENRVNSPLHF
TGTGCCAGCAGCCAAGAGAACAGGGTTAATTCACCCCTCCACTTT
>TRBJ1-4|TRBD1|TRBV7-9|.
CASSLALDRGEKLFF
TGTGCCAGCAGCTTAGCCCTGGACAGGGGGGAAAAACTGTTTTTT
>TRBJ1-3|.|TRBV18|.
CASSPPPSGNTIYF
TGTGCCAGCTCACCACCCCCTTCTGGAAACACCATATATTTT
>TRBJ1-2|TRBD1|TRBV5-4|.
CASSLSGQGARSGYTF
TGTGCCAGCAGCTTGTCTGGACAGGGGGCGCGTAGTGGCTACACCTTC
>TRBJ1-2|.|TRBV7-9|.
CASSFGQLVYGYTF
TGTGCCAGCAGCTTTGGACAATTAGTCTATGGCTACACCTTC
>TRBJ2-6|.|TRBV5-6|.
CASSALPSSGANVLTF
TGTGCCAGCAGCGCCTTACCGAGCTCTGGGGCCAACGTCCTGACTTTC
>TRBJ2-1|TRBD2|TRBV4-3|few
CASSQGSGGWDEQFF
TGCGCCAGCAGCCAAGGTAGCGGGGGGTGGGATGAGCAGTTCTTC
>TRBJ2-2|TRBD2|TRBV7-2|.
CASSLGTSGSTGELFF
TGTGCCAGCAGCTTGGGGACTAGCGGGAGCACCGGGGAGCTGTTTTTT
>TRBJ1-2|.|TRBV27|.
CASSLNGGYGYTF
TGTGCCAGCAGTTTGAACGGAGGCTATGGCTACACCTTC
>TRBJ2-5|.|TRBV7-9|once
CASSHSGAQETQYF
TGTGCCAGCAGCCACTCGGGAGCACAAGAGACCCAGTACTTC
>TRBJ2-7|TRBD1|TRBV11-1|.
CASRIDRGHYEQYF
TGTGCCAGCAGGATCGACAGGGGGCACTACGAGCAGTACTTC
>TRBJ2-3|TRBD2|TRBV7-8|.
CASSLGYTSATDTQYF
TGTGCCAGCAGCTTAGGCTATACTAGCGCGACAGATACGCAGTATTTT
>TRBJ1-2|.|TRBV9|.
CASSVTNNNYGYTF
TGTGCCAGCAGCGTCACGAACAATAACTATGGCTACACCTTC
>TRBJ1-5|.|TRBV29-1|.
CSVEVGGGSNQPQHF
TGCAGCGTTGAAGTTGGGGGGGGTAGCAATCAGCCCCAGCATTTT
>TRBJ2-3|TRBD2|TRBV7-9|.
CASSLVDRLAGRSDTQYF
TGTGCCAGCAGCTTAGTCGATAGGCTAGCGGGAAGATCAGATACGCAGTATTTT
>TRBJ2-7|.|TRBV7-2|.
CASSLGAGLYEQYF
TGTGCCAGCAGCTTAGGGGCAGGGCTCTACGAGCAGTACTTC
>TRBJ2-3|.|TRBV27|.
CASSRGQRATDTQYF
TGTGCCAGCAGTAGGGGCCAGCGCGCCACAGATACGCAGTATTTT
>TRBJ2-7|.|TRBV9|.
CASSTSGFNEQYF
TGTGCCAGCAGCACCTCAGGGTTCAACGAGCAGTACTTC
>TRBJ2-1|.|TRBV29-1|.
CSATQGGNEQFF
TGCAGCGCCACCCAGGGGGGCAATGAGCAGTTCTTC
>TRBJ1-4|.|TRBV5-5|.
CASSQSGATNEKLFF
TGTGCCAGCAGCCAATCGGGAGCAACTAATGAAAAACTGTTTTTT
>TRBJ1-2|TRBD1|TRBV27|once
CASSPGQIFYGYTF
TGTGCCAGCAGTCCGGGACAGATCTTCTATGGCTACACCTTC
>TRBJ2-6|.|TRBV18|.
CASSPTGTLGANVLTF
TGTGCCAGCTCACCAACGGGGACACTAGGGGCCAACGTCCTGACTTTC
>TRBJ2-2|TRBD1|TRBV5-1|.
CASSWMTGITGELFF
TGCGCCAGCAGCTGGATGACAGGGATCACCGGGGAGCTGTTTTTT
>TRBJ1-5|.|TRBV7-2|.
CASSLVQGDSNQPQHF
TGTGCCAGCAGCTTAGTACAGGGCGATAGCAATCAGCCCCAGCATTTT
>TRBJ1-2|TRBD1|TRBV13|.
CASSLGDRGRDYGYTF
TGTGCCAGCAGCTTAGGCGATAGGGGGCGCGACTATGGCTACACCTTC
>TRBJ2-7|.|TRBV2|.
CASSARGAGPYEQYF
TGTGCCAGCAGCGCCCGGGGCGCGGGACCCTACGAGCAGTACTTC
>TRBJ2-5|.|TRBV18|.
CASSSALTGETQYF
TGTGCCAGCTCATCCGCCCTGACGGGGGAGACCCAGTACTTC
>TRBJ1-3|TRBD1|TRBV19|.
CASRQTGLGNTIYF
TGTGCCAGTAGGCAGACAGGGCTTGGAAACACCATATATTTT
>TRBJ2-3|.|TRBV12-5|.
CASGFQDTQYF
TGTGCTAGTGGTTTCCAAGATACGCAGTATTTT
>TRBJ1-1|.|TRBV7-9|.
CASSSSGTMAFF
TGTGCCAGCAGCTCTTCCGGGACAATGGCTTTCTTT
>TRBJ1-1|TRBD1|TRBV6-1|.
CASSEGAGQGWTEAFF
TGTGCCAGCAGTGAAGGGGCGGGACAGGGTTGGACTGAAGCTTTCTTT
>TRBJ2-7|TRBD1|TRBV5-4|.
CASSSGTAYEQYF
TGTGCCAGCAGCTCGGGGACAGCCTACGAGCAGTACTTC
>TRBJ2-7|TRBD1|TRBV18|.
CASSPPTGQGYEQYF
TGTGCCAGCTCACCACCTACGGGACAGGGGTACGAGCAGTACTTC
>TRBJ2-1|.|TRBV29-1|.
CSVEEFEGGVNEQFF
TGCAGCGTTGAAGAGTTCGAAGGGGGGGTTAATGAGCAGTTCTTC
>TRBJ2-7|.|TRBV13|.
CASSLGLIAYEQYF
TGTGCCAGCAGCTTAGGACTTATCGCCTACGAGCAGTACTTC
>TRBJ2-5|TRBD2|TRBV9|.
CASSPRPTSGQETQYF
TGTGCCAGCAGCCCTCGACCCACTAGCGGCCAAGAGACCCAGTACTTC
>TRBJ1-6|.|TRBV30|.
CAWKHSGGTYNSPLHF
TGTGCCTGGAAACATTCGGGGGGCACTTATAATTCACCCCTCCACTTT
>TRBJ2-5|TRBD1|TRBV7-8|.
CASSLALTQGARTQYF
TGTGCCAGCAGCTTAGCGTTAACACAGGGGGCGCGGACCCAGTACTTC
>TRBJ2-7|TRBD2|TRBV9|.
CASSVGLAGGNSYEQYF
TGTGCCAGCAGCGTAGGGCTAGCGGGAGGAAACTCCTACGAGCAGTACTTC
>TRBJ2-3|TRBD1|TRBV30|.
CAWTRGHADTQYF
TGTGCCTGGACCAGGGGGCACGCAGATACGCAGTATTTT
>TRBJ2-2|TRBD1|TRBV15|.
CATSTQKTGLAGELFF
TGTGCCACCAGCACCCAAAAGACAGGGCTGGCCGGGGAGCTGTTTTTT
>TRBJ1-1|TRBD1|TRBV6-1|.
CASKGQVTEAFF
TGTGCCAGCAAGGGACAGGTGACTGAAGCTTTCTTT
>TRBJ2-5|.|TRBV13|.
CASSVQGEWRETQYF
TGTGCCAGCAGCGTACAGGGTGAGTGGCGAGAGACCCAGTACTTC
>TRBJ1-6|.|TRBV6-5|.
CASSYRGDYNSPLHF
TGTGCCAGCAGTTACCGCGGGGATTATAATTCACCCCTCCACTTT
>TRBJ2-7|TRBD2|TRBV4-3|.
CASSQDRLLAGGEQYF
TGCGCCAGCAGCCAAGATCGGCTCCTAGCGGGCGGGGAGCAGTACTTC
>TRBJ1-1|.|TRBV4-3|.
CASSRAESSEAFF
TGCGCCAGCAGCCGGGCCGAGTCGTCCGAAGCTTTCTTT
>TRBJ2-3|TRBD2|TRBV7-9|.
CASRDQFSGLAVRTDTQYF
TGTGCCAGCAGGGACCAATTTAGCGGACTAGCAGTGCGCACAGATACGCAGTATTTT
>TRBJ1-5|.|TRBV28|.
CASSLGGGGNQPQHF
TGTGCCAGCAGTTTAGGTGGCGGGGGGAATCAGCCCCAGCATTTT
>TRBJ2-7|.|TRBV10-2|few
CASRDLSGAYEQYF
TGCGCCAGCAGGGATTTATCAGGGGCTTACGAGCAGTACTTC
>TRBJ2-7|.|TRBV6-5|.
CASSYSAGKIFYEQYF
TGTGCCAGCAGTTACTCGGCAGGGAAAATATTCTACGAGCAGTACTTC